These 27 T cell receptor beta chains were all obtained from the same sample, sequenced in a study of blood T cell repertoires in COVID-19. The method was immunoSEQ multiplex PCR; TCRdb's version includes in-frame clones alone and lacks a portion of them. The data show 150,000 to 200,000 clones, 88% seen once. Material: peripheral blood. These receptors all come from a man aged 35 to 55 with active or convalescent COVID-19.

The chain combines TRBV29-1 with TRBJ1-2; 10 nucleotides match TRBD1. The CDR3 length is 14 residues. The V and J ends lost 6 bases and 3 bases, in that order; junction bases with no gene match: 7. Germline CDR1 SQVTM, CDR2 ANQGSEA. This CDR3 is CSVIRQGADYGYTF. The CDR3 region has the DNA TGCAGCGTCATCCGACAGGGGGCAGACTATGGCTACACCTTC.

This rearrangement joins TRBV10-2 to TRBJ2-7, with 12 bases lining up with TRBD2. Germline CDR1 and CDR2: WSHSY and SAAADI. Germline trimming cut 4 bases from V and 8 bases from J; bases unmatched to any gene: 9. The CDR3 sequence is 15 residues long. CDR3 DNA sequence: TGCGCCAGCAGTGCTCTGACTAGCGGGAGTAGGCAGCAGTACTTC. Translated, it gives CASSALTSGSRQQYF.

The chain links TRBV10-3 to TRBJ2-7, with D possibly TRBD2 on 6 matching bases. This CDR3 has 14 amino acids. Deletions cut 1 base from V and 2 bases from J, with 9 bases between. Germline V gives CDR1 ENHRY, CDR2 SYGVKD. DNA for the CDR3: TGTGCCATCAGTGAGTTGGCGGGGACCTACGAGCAGTACTTC. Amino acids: CAISELAGTYEQYF.

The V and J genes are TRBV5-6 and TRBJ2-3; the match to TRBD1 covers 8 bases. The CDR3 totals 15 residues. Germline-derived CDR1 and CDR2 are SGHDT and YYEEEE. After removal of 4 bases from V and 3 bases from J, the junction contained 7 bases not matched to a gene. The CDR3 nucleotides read TGTGCCAGCAGCCTGCGGACAGGGTTTACAGATACGCAGTATTTT. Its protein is CASSLRTGFTDTQYF.

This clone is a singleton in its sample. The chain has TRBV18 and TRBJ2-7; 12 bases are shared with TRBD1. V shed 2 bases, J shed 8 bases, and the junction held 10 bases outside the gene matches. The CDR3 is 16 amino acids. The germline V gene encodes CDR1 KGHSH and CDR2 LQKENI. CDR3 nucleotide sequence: TGTGCCAGCTCACCAGATAAGGGACAGGGGGCCAACAAGCAGTACTTC. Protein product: CASSPDKGQGANKQYF.

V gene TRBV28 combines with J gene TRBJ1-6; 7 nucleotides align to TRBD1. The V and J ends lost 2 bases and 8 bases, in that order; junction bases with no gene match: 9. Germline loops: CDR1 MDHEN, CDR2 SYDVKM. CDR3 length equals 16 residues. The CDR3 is CASSLVTPGGHSPLHF. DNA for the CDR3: TGTGCCAGCAGTTTAGTCACGCCAGGGGGTCATTCACCCCTCCACTTT.

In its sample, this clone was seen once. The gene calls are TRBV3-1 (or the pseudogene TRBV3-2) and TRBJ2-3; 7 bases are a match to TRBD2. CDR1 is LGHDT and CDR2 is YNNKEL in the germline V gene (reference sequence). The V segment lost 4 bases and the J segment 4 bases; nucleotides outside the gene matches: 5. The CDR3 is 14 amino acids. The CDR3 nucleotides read TGTGCCAGCAGCCGGAGGGGAGGGGCAGATACGCAGTATTTT. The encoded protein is CASSRRGGADTQYF.

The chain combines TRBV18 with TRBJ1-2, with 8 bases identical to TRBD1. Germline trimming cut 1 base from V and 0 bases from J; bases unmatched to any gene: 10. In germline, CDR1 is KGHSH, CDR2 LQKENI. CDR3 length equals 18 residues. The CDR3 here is CASSPLGQGVTPNYGYTF. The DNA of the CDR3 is TGTGCCAGCTCACCACTCGGACAGGGAGTAACTCCTAACTATGGCTACACCTTC.

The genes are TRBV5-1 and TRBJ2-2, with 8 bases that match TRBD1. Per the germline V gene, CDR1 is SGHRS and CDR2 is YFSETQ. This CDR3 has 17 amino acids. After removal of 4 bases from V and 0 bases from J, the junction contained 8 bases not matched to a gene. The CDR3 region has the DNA TGCGCCAGCAGCATAGGGACAGGAGCCTCGAACACCGGGGAGCTGTTTTTT. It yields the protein CASSIGTGASNTGELFF.

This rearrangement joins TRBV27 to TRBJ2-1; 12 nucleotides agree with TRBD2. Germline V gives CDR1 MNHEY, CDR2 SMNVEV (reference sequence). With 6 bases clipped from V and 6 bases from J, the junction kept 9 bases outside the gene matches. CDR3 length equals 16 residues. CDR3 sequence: CASSNEGLAGPNEQFF. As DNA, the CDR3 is TGTGCCAGCAGCAACGAAGGACTAGCGGGACCCAATGAGCAGTTCTTC.

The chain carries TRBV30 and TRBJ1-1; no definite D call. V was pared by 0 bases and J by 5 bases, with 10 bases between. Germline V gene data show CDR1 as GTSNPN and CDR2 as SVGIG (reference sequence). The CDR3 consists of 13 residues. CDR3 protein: CAWSVRPVTEAFF. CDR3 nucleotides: TGTGCCTGGAGTGTACGCCCAGTAACTGAAGCTTTCTTT. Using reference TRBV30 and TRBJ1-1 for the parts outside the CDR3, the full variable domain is SQTIHQWPATLVQPVGSPLSLECTVEGTSNPNLYWYRQAAGRGLQLLFYSVGIGQISSEVPQNLSASRPQDRQFILSSKKLLLSDSGFYLCAWSVRPVTEAFFGQGTRLTVV.

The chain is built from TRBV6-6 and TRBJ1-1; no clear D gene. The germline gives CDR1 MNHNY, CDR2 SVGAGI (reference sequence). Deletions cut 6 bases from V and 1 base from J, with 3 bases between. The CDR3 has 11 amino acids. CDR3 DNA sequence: TGTGCCAGCAGCTCGAACACTGAAGCTTTCTTT. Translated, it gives CASSSNTEAFF.

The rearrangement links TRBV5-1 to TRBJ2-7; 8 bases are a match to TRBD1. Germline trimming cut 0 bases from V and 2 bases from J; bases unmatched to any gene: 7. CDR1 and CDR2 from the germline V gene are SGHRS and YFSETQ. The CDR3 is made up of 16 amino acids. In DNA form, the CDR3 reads TGCGCCAGCAGCTTGGCCGTCACAGGGGGACCCTACGAGCAGTACTTC. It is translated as CASSLAVTGGPYEQYF.

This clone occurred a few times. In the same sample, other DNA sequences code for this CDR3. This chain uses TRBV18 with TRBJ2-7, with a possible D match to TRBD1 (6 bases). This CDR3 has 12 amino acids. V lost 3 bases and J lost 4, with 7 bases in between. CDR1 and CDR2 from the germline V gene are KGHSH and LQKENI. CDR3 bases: TGTGCCAGCTCACCGGACAGATACGAGCAGTACTTC. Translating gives CASSPDRYEQYF.

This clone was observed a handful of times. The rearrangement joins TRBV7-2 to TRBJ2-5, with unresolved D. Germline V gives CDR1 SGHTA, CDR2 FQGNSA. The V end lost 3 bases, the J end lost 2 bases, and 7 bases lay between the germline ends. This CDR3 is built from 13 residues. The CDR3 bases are TGTGCCAGCAGCTTCGCCAGACAAGAGACCCAGTACTTC. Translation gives CASSFARQETQYF.

The DNA of the CDR3 is TGTGCCAGCAGCCAAGCCACTAGCGGCCTCTACGAGCAGTACTTC. This sequence encodes CASSQATSGLYEQYF. This chain uses TRBV3-1 (or the pseudogene TRBV3-2) with TRBJ2-7; 8 nucleotides align to TRBD2. The germline V gene has CDR1 LGHDT and CDR2 YNNKEL (reference sequence). This CDR3 has 15 amino acids. Trimming took 1 base from V and 3 from J; bases not matched to a gene: 5.

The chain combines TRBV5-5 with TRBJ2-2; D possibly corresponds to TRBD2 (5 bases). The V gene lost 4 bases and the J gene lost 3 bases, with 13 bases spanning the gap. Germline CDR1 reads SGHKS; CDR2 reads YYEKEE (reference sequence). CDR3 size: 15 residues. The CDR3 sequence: CASSQRGRDTGELFF. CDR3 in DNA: TGTGCCAGCAGCCAACGAGGGCGGGACACCGGGGAGCTGTTTTTT.

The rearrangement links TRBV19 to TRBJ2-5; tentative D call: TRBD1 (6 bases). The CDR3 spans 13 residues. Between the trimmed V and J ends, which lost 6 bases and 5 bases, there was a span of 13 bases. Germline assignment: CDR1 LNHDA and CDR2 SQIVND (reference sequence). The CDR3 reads CASSQQGRETQYF. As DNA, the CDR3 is TGTGCCAGTAGCCAACAGGGACGCGAGACCCAGTACTTC. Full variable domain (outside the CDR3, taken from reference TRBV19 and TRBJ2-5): DGGITQSPKYLFRKEGQNVTLSCEQNLNHDAMYWYRQDPGQGLRLIYYSQIVNDFQKGDIAEGYSVSREKKESFPLTVTSAQKNPTAFYLCASSQQGRETQYFGPGTRLLVL.

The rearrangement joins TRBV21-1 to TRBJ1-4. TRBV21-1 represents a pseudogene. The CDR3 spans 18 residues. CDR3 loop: CASSKGGEVRGARGKLFF. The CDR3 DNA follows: TGTGCCAGCAGCAAAGGAGGGGAGGTGCGAGGAGCCCGTGGAAAACTGTTTTTT.

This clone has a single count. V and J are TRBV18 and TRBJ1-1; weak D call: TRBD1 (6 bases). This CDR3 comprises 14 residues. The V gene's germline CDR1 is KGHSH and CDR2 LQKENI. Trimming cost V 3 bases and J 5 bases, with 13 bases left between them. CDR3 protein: CASSPGGRGTEAFF. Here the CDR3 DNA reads TGTGCCAGCTCACCGGGGGGGCGCGGAACTGAAGCTTTCTTT. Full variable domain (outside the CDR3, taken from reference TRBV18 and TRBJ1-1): NAGVMQNPRHLVRRRGQEARLRCSPMKGHSHVYWYRQLPEEGLKFMVYLQKENIIDESGMPKERFSAEFPKEGPSILRIQQVVRGDSAAYFCASSPGGRGTEAFFGQGTRLTVV.

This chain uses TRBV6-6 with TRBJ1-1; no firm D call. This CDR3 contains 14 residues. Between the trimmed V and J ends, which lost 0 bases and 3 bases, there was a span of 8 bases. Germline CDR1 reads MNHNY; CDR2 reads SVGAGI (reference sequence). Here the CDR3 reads CASSYSLADTEAFF. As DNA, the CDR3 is TGTGCCAGCAGTTACTCTTTGGCCGACACTGAAGCTTTCTTT.

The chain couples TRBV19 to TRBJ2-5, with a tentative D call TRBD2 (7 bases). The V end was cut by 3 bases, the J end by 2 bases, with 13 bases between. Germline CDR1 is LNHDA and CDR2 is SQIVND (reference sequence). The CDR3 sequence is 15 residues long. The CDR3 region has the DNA TGTGCCAGTAGTATCAAGGGAGGGGGACAAGAGACCCAGTACTTC. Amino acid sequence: CASSIKGGGQETQYF.

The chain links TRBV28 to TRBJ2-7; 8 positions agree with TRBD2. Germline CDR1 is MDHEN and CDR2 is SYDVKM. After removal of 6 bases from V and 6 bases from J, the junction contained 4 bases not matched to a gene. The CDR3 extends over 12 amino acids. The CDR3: CASRGGRTEQYF. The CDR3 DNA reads TGTGCCAGCAGGGGCGGGAGGACCGAGCAGTACTTC.

This chain's CDR3 is CASSLLGGQNTEAFF. DNA for the CDR3: TGTGCCAGCAGCTTATTGGGCGGGCAGAACACTGAAGCTTTCTTT. The chain links TRBV7-2 to TRBJ1-1; D gene uncertain. Germline V gene sequence: CDR1 SGHTA, CDR2 FQGNSA. The CDR3 has 15 amino acids. Trimming left V 2 bases short and J 1 base short, with 11 bases between. The complete variable domain, with remaining parts taken from reference TRBV7-2 and TRBJ1-1, reads GAGVSQSPSNKVTEKGKDVELRCDPISGHTALYWYRQSLGQGLEFLIYFQGNSAPDKSGLPSDRFSAERTGGSVSTLTIQRTQQEDSAVYLCASSLLGGQNTEAFFGQGTRLTVV.

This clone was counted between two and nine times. The CDR3 region is CASSARQGLNTGELFF. The CDR3 nucleotides are TGTGCCAGCAGCGCCCGACAGGGATTGAACACCGGGGAGCTGTTTTTT. The chain employs TRBV9 and TRBJ2-2; the match to TRBD1 covers 7 bases. V was clipped by 3 bases and J by 1 base; unmatched bases: 6. This CDR3 is built from 16 residues. Germline V gives CDR1 SGDLS, CDR2 YYNGEE.

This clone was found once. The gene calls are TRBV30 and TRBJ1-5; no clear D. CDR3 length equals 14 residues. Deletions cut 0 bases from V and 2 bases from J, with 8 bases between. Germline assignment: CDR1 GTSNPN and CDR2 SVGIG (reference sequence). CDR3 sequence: CAWSVRYGNQPQHF. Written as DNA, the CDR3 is TGTGCCTGGAGTGTACGGTATGGCAATCAGCCCCAGCATTTT.

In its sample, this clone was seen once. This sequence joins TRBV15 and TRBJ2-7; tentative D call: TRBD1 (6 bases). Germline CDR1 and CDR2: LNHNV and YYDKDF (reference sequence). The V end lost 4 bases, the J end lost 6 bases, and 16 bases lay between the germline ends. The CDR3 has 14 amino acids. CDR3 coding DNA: TGTGCCACCAGCATGCGACAGGTTAACGGCGAGCAGTACTTC. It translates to CATSMRQVNGEQYF.